The T cell receptor (beta chain) under discussion was sequenced for a study of immune evolution from preneoplasia to lung adenocarcinoma (dated by TCRdb to the early 2020s). Background on the whole study: HLA loss of heterozygosity was found in under 8.5% of AIS, about 14% of MIA and 25% to 35% of ADC lesions, and in no AAH lesions. The study used immune gene expression, TCR sequencing and multiplex immunofluorescence to profile the immune contexture of lung adenocarcinoma precursors and invasive adenocarcinoma. Resected precursor lesions (AAH, AIS, MIA) and invasive adenocarcinomas were each compared against paired morphologically normal lung tissue. The sample size was set by how many specimens were available, not by a prior power calculation. The immune data were integrated with whole exome sequencing and methylation data from the same cohort of nodules. A total of under 60 patients with pulmonary nodules who underwent surgical resection were included in the overall cohort. The TCR sequencing data were obtained from 51 patients. The study reported that fewer than 130 samples were used for TCR sequencing. POLYSOLVER was used to infer Class I HLA alleles from exome data, while LOHHLA was used to detect allele-specific HLA loss. General study outcomes and caveats: Normal lung showed the highest clonality, whereas later-stage lesions appeared to have higher T cell density and diversity but lower clonality. The findings reflected association rather than direct causation, and larger cohorts with long-term follow-up and longitudinal biopsies were considered necessary. The highest top T cell clone frequencies were observed in normal lung, and a progressive decrease in top T cell clone frequencies appeared to occur from AAH through AIS, MIA and invasive adenocarcinoma. Compared with EGFR-mutant or double wild-type lesions, KRAS-mutant nodules had the highest T cell clonality. All patients were from Japan and China, so applicability to Western populations was uncertain.

For this clone: What antigen it recognizes has not been identified. Nothing much larger sits one base from this clone, and base qualities are not available.

Resection was performed on patients in Japan or China between about 2013 and 2017. Two lung cancer pathologists independently reviewed H&E slides to confirm the histologic diagnosis of every case. To enrich premalignant or tumor cells for nucleic acid extraction, macro-dissection was performed after pathologic assessment. FFPE tissue was used for DNA isolation with the AllPrep DNA/RNA FFPE Kit. The immunoSEQ hsTCRbeta Kit was used to sequence TCR beta CDR3 regions from DNA. Processing in the source paper ran as follows. The ImmunoSEQ Analyzer was used to analyse the TCR sequencing data. T cell clonality was defined as 1 minus Pielou's evenness, as computed on productive rearrangements. T cell diversity was measured with the inverse Simpson index on productive templates. T cell density was expressed as TCR beta template counts normalized to usable DNA, with usable DNA estimated by amplifying and sequencing housekeeping genes. Two-sided Kruskal-Wallis tests were used to compare TCR metrics between histologic stages. The immuneACCESS repertoire file appears here via TCRdb, limited to in-frame rearrangements. These files lack a portion of the clones; in checked studies, under half of the deficit traces to unresolved V genes, and the cause of the others is not known. That table furnishes V, J and clone size, whereas the DNA furnished D and trimming. The sample contains some 5,000 clones, approximately 86% of them found a single time. Clones ranked in the top ten supply about 3% of the sample.

The sample comprised FFPE invasive lung adenocarcinoma tissue. According to the study, the label for this sample's cell subset or site signals: frankly invasive lung adenocarcinoma (ADC). The sequence derives from a person aged 45 to 59 with lung adenocarcinoma.

DNA sequence: TGCGCCAGCAGCGGGGACAGGGGCACAGATACGCAGTATTTT. It specifies CASSGDRGTDTQYF. The chain is encoded by TRBV5-1 joined to TRBJ2-3, with 9 junctional bases fitting TRBD1. The junction shows trimming of 4 bases on V and 1 base on J, and the gene matches do not reach 1 base of it. Sequences SGHRS (CDR1) and YFSETQ (CDR2) are obtained from the germline V gene. The CDR3 runs 14 amino acids, cysteine and phenylalanine included. CDR3 DNA only is kept here, 42 bases in frame from base 1.